This entry lists 31 T cell receptor beta chains sequenced from one sample in a study of blood T cell repertoires in COVID-19. Clones were sequenced by immunoSEQ multiplex PCR, and TCRdb holds only the in-frame ones, with some missing. The sample has some 100,000 clones, 90% seen once. Sequences were obtained from peripheral blood. Source of these receptors: a man aged 45-65 years with acute or convalescent COVID-19.

This clone was observed once. The chain carries TRBV29-1 and TRBJ2-1, with a tentative D call TRBD1 (6 bases). The CDR3 covers 14 residues. Germline V gene data show CDR1 as SQVTM and CDR2 as ANQGSEA. V was shortened by 4 bases and J by 0 bases, with 10 bases between the two germline ends. Here the CDR3 reads CSVGDTSSYNEQFF. The CDR3, as DNA: TGCAGCGTTGGGGACACTAGCTCCTACAATGAGCAGTTCTTC.

The V and J genes are TRBV7-9 and TRBJ2-1; 7 nucleotides agree with TRBD2. The V gene's germline CDR1 is SEHNR and CDR2 FQNEAQ (reference sequence). V was pared by 1 base and J by 5 bases, with 8 bases of the junction left unmatched. The CDR3 consists of 16 residues. The CDR3 DNA sequence: TGTGCCAGCAGCTTAGTGATGGGGGAGGGGAACAATGAGCAGTTCTTC. Its protein is CASSLVMGEGNNEQFF.

This chain links TRBV30 with TRBJ2-7; D gene unclear. CDR3 size: 12 residues. Germline values: CDR1 GTSNPN, CDR2 SVGIG (reference sequence). The V and J ends lost 2 bases and 1 base respectively, with 6 bases between them. CDR3 amino acids: CAWSILSYEQYF. The CDR3 nucleotides read TGTGCCTGGAGTATCCTTTCCTACGAGCAGTACTTC.

The chain has TRBV19 and TRBJ2-2, with 7 nucleotides matching TRBD1. Trimming at V came to 0 bases and at J to 6 bases, leaving 1 base not matched to a gene. This CDR3 is 14 amino acids long. Germline-derived CDR1 and CDR2 are LNHDA and SQIVND (reference sequence). CDR3 loop: CASSIETGPGELFF. CDR3 bases: TGTGCCAGTAGTATAGAGACAGGGCCCGGGGAGCTGTTTTTT.

The chain uses TRBV6-2 or TRBV6-3 and TRBJ2-1; 7 positions agree with TRBD2. The V gene's germline CDR1 is MNHEY and CDR2 SVGEGT. This CDR3 comprises 12 residues. The V segment lost 4 bases and the J segment 10 bases; nucleotides outside the gene matches: 4. This CDR3 is CASSFLGGEQFF. The CDR3 nucleotides are TGTGCCAGCAGTTTCTTGGGGGGGGAGCAGTTCTTC.

The chain uses TRBV6-5 and TRBJ1-5; the D gene is possibly TRBD1 (5 bases). Looked up from germline, CDR1 is MNHEY and CDR2 is SVGAGI. V gave up 4 bases and J gave up 6 bases, with 13 bases separating them. The CDR3 consists of 14 residues. In DNA, the CDR3 is TGTGCCAGCAGTTCCGCGGGGGGTAGTCAGCCCCAGCATTTT. It specifies CASSSAGGSQPQHF.

The rearrangement uses TRBV5-1 and TRBJ1-6; D gene uncertain. CDR3 length: 13 amino acids. The germline gives CDR1 SGHRS, CDR2 YFSETQ. V gave up 2 bases and J gave up 7 bases, with 7 bases separating them. In DNA form, the CDR3 reads TGCGCCAGCAGCTTTTCACAAAATTCACCCCTCCACTTT. It is translated as CASSFSQNSPLHF.

Concerning this clone itself: This CDR3 is also generated by other DNA sequences in the sample. The rearrangement links TRBV5-1 to TRBJ1-5; a possible D gene is TRBD1 (6 bases). Germline V gene data show CDR1 as SGHRS and CDR2 as YFSETQ. The CDR3 loop spans 15 amino acids. With 4 bases removed from V and 0 bases from J, the gap between germline ends came to 11 bases. CDR3 nucleotide sequence: TGCGCCAGCAGCCTGGACAGCTATAGCAATCAGCCCCAGCATTTT. This encodes CASSLDSYSNQPQHF.

The rearrangement uses TRBV28 and TRBJ2-3, with D tentatively TRBD2 (6 bases). The CDR3 length is 12 residues. CDR1 and CDR2 from the germline V gene are MDHEN and SYDVKM. V was clipped by 8 bases and J by 12 bases, with 18 bases between them. CDR3 protein: CASGISGLLQYF. In DNA, the CDR3 is TGTGCCAGCGGAATATCGGGACTCCTTCAGTATTTT. The full variable domain, with the rest looked up from reference TRBV28 and TRBJ2-3, is DVKVTQSSRYLVKRTGEKVFLECVQDMDHENMFWYRQDPGLGLRLIYFSYDVKMKEKGDIPEGYSVSREKKERFSLILESASTNQTSMYLCASGISGLLQYFGPGTRLTVL.

This chain links TRBV27 with TRBJ1-5; a possible D gene is TRBD1 (6 bases). The V end lost 6 bases, the J end lost 0 bases, and 15 bases lay between the germline ends. Germline V gene data show CDR1 as MNHEY and CDR2 as SMNVEV (reference sequence). CDR3 length: 16 residues. Written as DNA, the CDR3 is TGTGCCAGCAGATCCAAGGGGGATTATAGCAATCAGCCCCAGCATTTT. As protein: CASRSKGDYSNQPQHF.

V and J are TRBV5-6 and TRBJ1-1, with D perhaps matching TRBD1 (6 bases). Germline CDR1 and CDR2: SGHDT and YYEEEE. V dropped 0 bases and J dropped 10 bases, with 16 bases sitting between them. The CDR3 runs to 14 residues. This CDR3 is CASSLGYQGTRAFF. The CDR3 nucleotides are TGTGCCAGCAGCTTGGGTTACCAGGGGACTAGAGCTTTCTTT.

CDR3 region: CASSEMGSAGGPGQPQHF. The CDR3 DNA follows: TGTGCCAGTTCGGAAATGGGCTCGGCAGGGGGCCCCGGCCAGCCCCAGCATTTT. The V call is TRBV19, the J call TRBJ1-5; 8 nucleotides align to TRBD1. V gave up 8 bases and J gave up 7 bases; unmatched junction bases: 22. The CDR3 consists of 18 residues. Germline-derived CDR1 and CDR2 are LNHDA and SQIVND (reference sequence).

This clone was counted a few times. The chain is built from TRBV19 and TRBJ1-5; the match to TRBD1 covers 9 bases. Germline CDR1 LNHDA, CDR2 SQIVND (reference sequence). Trimming took 8 bases from V and 3 from J; bases not matched to a gene: 14. CDR3 size: 17 residues. The CDR3 here is CASEGQGGVKYNQPQHF. As DNA, the CDR3 is TGTGCCAGTGAGGGACAGGGAGGTGTTAAGTACAATCAGCCCCAGCATTTT.

This chain connects TRBV6-5 to TRBJ2-7; 11 positions match TRBD2. V shed 8 bases and J 6 bases; nucleotides not matched to a gene: 6. Germline lookup yields CDR1 MNHEY and CDR2 SVGAGI. This CDR3 is 13 amino acids long. Here the CDR3 reads CASGLAGGVEQYF. DNA for the CDR3: TGTGCCAGCGGTCTAGCGGGAGGAGTCGAGCAGTACTTC.

V gene TRBV7-2 combines with J gene TRBJ1-2, with 8 positions matching TRBD1. This CDR3 spans 16 amino acids. V shed 0 bases and J 6 bases; nucleotides not matched to a gene: 9. Per germline, CDR1 SGHTA and CDR2 FQGNSA. DNA of the CDR3: TGTGCCAGCAGCTTAGCGATTGACAGGGGCAGCCATGGCTACACCTTC. Its translation: CASSLAIDRGSHGYTF.

This chain connects TRBV21-1 to TRBJ1-1; TRBD1 is taken as the D call from the table, unchecked against the DNA. TRBV21-1 has pseudogene status. CDR3 length: 14 amino acids. The CDR3 protein is CASSNEGACTEAFF. CDR3 coding DNA: TGTGCCAGCAGCAATGAGGGGGCGTGCACTGAAGCTTTCTTT.

The chain has TRBV11-2 and TRBJ2-7, with D perhaps TRBD1 (5 bases). The germline V gene encodes CDR1 SGHAT and CDR2 FQNNGV. V dropped 3 bases and J dropped 3 bases, with 12 bases sitting between them. The CDR3 consists of 14 residues. Written as DNA, the CDR3 is TGTGCCAGCAGCTTCGGAACAGGAGTCTACGAGCAGTACTTC. Translating it yields CASSFGTGVYEQYF.

This clone was counted only a few times. The gene calls are TRBV5-4 and TRBJ1-1; 7 nucleotides agree with TRBD1. V dropped 4 bases and J dropped 7; count of bases not matched to a gene: 13. This CDR3 is built from 15 residues. CDR1 and CDR2 (germline): SGHNT, YYREEE (reference sequence). CDR3 region: CASSKWTGPPGEAFF. The CDR3 DNA sequence: TGTGCCAGCAGCAAATGGACAGGCCCCCCGGGTGAAGCTTTCTTT.

The CDR3 sequence is CASSLMGGQGAGARYNEQFF. Written as DNA, the CDR3 is TGTGCCAGCAGCCTCATGGGGGGACAGGGGGCCGGCGCACGGTACAATGAGCAGTTCTTC. The V call is TRBV3-1 (or the pseudogene TRBV3-2), the J call TRBJ2-1; 12 bases are shared with TRBD1. This CDR3 is built from 20 residues. Germline assignment: CDR1 LGHDT and CDR2 YNNKEL (reference sequence). Unmatched junction bases numbered 17, after V lost 4 bases and J lost 4 bases.

This chain connects TRBV19 to TRBJ2-1, with TRBD2 matching over 7 bases. The CDR3 runs to 15 residues. CDR1 LNHDA and CDR2 SQIVND come from the germline V gene (reference sequence). The junction had 2 bases not matched to a gene; V was cut back by 3 bases and J by 0 bases. The CDR3 nucleotides read TGTGCCAGTAGTATGGGGGGGTTCTCCTACAATGAGCAGTTCTTC. It is translated as CASSMGGFSYNEQFF.

This chain connects TRBV19 to TRBJ2-3; 8 bases align to TRBD2. After removal of 6 bases from V and 0 bases from J, the junction contained 2 bases not matched to a gene. This CDR3 is built from 14 residues. Per the germline V gene, CDR1 is LNHDA and CDR2 is SQIVND (reference sequence). Here the CDR3 reads CASRPSGSTDTQYF. CDR3 DNA sequence: TGTGCCAGTAGGCCTAGCGGGAGCACAGATACGCAGTATTTT.

This clone has just one count. This chain connects TRBV11-2 to TRBJ1-4; no reliable D call. This CDR3 comprises 14 residues. Germline lookup yields CDR1 SGHAT and CDR2 FQNNGV. The V and J ends lost 3 bases and 4 bases respectively, with 9 bases between them. The CDR3, as DNA: TGTGCCAGCAGCTTTTCCTTCGTTAATGAAAAACTGTTTTTT. Protein sequence: CASSFSFVNEKLFF.

For the CDR3, the DNA is TGTGCCAGCAGCTTAGGATGGGGCAGACAGTACTTC. It codes for CASSLGWGRQYF. The J gene is TRBJ2-4, the V gene TRBV11-2, with D perhaps matching TRBD1 (5 bases). The CDR3 runs 12 residues. Trimming removed 1 base from V and 13 bases from J, with 11 bases in between. Per the germline V gene, CDR1 is SGHAT and CDR2 is FQNNGV.

V and J are TRBV4-1 and TRBJ2-7, with 7 bases lining up with TRBD1. Germline values: CDR1 MGHRA, CDR2 YSYEKL. Unmatched junction bases numbered 8, after V lost 2 bases and J lost 4 bases. CDR3 length equals 15 residues. The CDR3, as DNA: TGCGCCAGCAGCCAAACTCAGGGACAGCAATACGAGCAGTACTTC. Protein: CASSQTQGQQYEQYF.

This clone was observed a handful of times. The genes are TRBV19 and TRBJ2-7; 8 bases map to TRBD2. The CDR3 consists of 12 residues. J gave up 4 bases and V 4 bases, and 0 bases lay outside the gene matches. In germline, CDR1 is LNHDA, CDR2 SQIVND (reference sequence). The CDR3 coding sequence is TGTGCCAGTAGTAGCGGGAGGTACGAGCAGTACTTC. Its protein product is CASSSGRYEQYF.

The chain carries TRBV2 and TRBJ1-5; TRBD1 matches at 8 bases. This CDR3 contains 14 residues. Trimming at V came to 4 bases and at J to 7 bases, leaving 6 bases not matched to a gene. CDR1 is SNHLY and CDR2 is FYNNEI in the germline V gene. This CDR3 is CASSGTGMWQPQHF. The CDR3, as DNA: TGTGCCAGCAGTGGGACAGGGATGTGGCAGCCCCAGCATTTT.

The CDR3 DNA is TGTGCCAGCAGTTACTCGTTGAGGGCGGCCATGAACACTGAAGCTTTCTTT. Translation: CASSYSLRAAMNTEAFF. The rearrangement uses TRBV6-2 or TRBV6-3 and TRBJ1-1, with D uncertain. The CDR3 totals 17 residues. V shed 0 bases and J shed 0 bases, with 14 bases lying between them. Germline V lookup: CDR1 MNHEY, CDR2 SVGEGT.

This chain uses TRBV4-1 with TRBJ1-5; TRBD1 matches 8 bases. This CDR3 region has 14 residues. The germline gives CDR1 MGHRA, CDR2 YSYEKL. V dropped 5 bases and J dropped 6; count of bases not matched to a gene: 6. The CDR3 DNA is TGCGCCAGCAGCTTGACAGGGGATGGTCAGCCCCAGCATTTT. It translates to CASSLTGDGQPQHF.

The CDR3 loop reads CASSETTSGRGLYF. The CDR3 region has the DNA TGTGCCAGCAGCGAAACTACTAGCGGGAGGGGTTTGTACTTC. The chain couples TRBV9 to TRBJ2-4; TRBD2 matches at 13 bases. J was trimmed by 15 bases and V by 3 bases; bases with no gene match: 9. The CDR3 runs 14 residues. Germline-derived CDR1 and CDR2 are SGDLS and YYNGEE.

The CDR3, as DNA: TGTGCCAGCAGCGTTGGGTTTCTGGAGAATTCACCCCTCCACTTT. It codes for CASSVGFLENSPLHF. The genes are TRBV9 and TRBJ1-6; no reliable D call. Germline CDR1 is SGDLS and CDR2 is YYNGEE. The CDR3 runs to 15 residues. Trimming stripped 2 bases from V and 7 bases from J, with 13 bases between. Complete variable domain (other parts from reference TRBV9 and TRBJ1-6): DSGVTQTPKHLITATGQRVTLRCSPRSGDLSVYWYQQSLDQGLQFLIQYYNGEERAKGNILERFSAQQFPDLHSELNLSSLELGDSALYFCASSVGFLENSPLHFGNGTRLTVT.

The CDR3 bases are TGTGCCATCAGTGAGGCGGGGAATCAGCCCCAGCATTTT. Translating gives CAISEAGNQPQHF. The chain employs TRBV10-3 and TRBJ1-5; D ambiguous. Between the trimmed V and J ends, which lost 2 bases and 4 bases, there was a span of 6 bases. The CDR3 length is 13 residues. Per germline, CDR1 ENHRY and CDR2 SYGVKD.